This T cell receptor (beta chain) was recovered during a study of T-cell reconstitution after alpha-beta-depleted transplantation in children. Unique molecular identifiers were incorporated into the prepared TCRbeta library. In TCRdb, the PCR reads were re-called with MiXCR into one record per CDR3 protein. The sample includes 170,000 or so distinct CDR3 sequences, about 6.8% seen only once; the top ten take around 3.1%. This clonotype came up a few times. The V gene's germline CDR1 is SGHTA and CDR2 FQGNSA. Trimming shortened V by 4 bases and J by 0 bases, and 10 bases separated the two germline ends. This CDR3 has 14 amino acids.

The V and J genes are TRBV7-2 and TRBJ2-7; D ambiguous. This receptor was obtained from a human donor who donated a stem cell graft to a child with Wiskott-Aldrich syndrome. The starting material was PBMCs from the stem cell graft donor, obtained from the stem cell graft. CDR3 coding DNA: TGTGCCAGCAGCTCGCGTCACCTCTCCTACGAGCAGTACTTC. It encodes CASSSRHLSYEQYF.